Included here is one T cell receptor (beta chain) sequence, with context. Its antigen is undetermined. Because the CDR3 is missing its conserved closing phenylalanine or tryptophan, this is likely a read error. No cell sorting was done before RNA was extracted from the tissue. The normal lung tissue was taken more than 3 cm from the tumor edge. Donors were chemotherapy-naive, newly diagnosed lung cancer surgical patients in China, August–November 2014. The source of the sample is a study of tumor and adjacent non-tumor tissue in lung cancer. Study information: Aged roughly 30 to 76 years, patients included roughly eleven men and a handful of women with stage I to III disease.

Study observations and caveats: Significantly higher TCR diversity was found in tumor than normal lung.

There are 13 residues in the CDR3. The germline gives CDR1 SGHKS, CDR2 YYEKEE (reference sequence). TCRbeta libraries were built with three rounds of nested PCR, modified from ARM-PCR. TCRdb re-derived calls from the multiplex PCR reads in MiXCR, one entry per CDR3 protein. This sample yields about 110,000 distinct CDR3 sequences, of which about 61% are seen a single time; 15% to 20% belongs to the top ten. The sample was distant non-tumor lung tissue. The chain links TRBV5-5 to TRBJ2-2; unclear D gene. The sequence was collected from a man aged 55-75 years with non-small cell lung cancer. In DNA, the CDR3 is TGCGCCAGCAGCTTGATCTACACCGGGGAGCTGTTTTTG. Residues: CASSLIYTGELFL.